These 3 T cell receptor beta chains came from one sample sequenced in a study of cytomegalovirus exposure and HLA in healthy donors. This PCR relied on a set of 60 Vbeta primers and 13 Jbeta primers. Here immunoSEQ multiplex PCR was the method, and the copy in TCRdb shows in-frame clones only, minus some. The sample comprises about 130,000 clones, 70% to 80% of which are singletons, and roughly 3% rests with the top ten. The sequencing input was PBMCs. These receptors were collected from a man between 25 and 39 years old in good health and CMV-seronegative.

The chain joins TRBV10-3 to TRBJ1-2; 8 bases agree with TRBD1. V lost 1 base and J lost 8; bases outside the gene matches: 6. The CDR3 covers 14 residues. Germline assignment: CDR1 ENHRY and CDR2 SYGVKD. The CDR3 bases are TGTGCCATCAGTGAGTACGGGACAGGAAGCGGCTACACCTTC. Its protein is CAISEYGTGSGYTF.

The chain carries TRBV10-3 and TRBJ2-6; D possibly corresponds to TRBD1 (6 bases). Germline V gene lookup returns CDR1 ENHRY and CDR2 SYGVKD. This CDR3 is 15 amino acids long. The V end lost 6 bases, the J end lost 4 bases, and 13 bases lay between the germline ends. CDR3 in amino acids: CAISRVGTGANVLTF. As DNA, the CDR3 is TGTGCCATCAGCCGTGTCGGGACAGGGGCCAACGTCCTGACTTTC.

This clone appeared a few times. V is TRBV29-1 and J is TRBJ1-2; D is possibly TRBD1 (6 bases). This CDR3 has 12 residues. Trimming stripped 8 bases from V and 5 bases from J, with 15 bases between. The germline V gene has CDR1 SQVTM and CDR2 ANQGSEA. The CDR3 coding sequence is TGCAGCACCCAAGGACAGCAATATGGCTACACCTTC. Amino acid sequence: CSTQGQQYGYTF.